The 4 T cell receptor beta chains given below trace back to one sample, sequenced in a study of beta chain features in type 1 diabetes. Expressed TCRB transcripts were sequenced after all isolated RNA was converted to cDNA. Method: immunoSEQ multiplex PCR; TCRdb's copy keeps in-frame clones and lacks some. The data show about half a million clones, with around 30% seen just once and around 0.065% held by the top ten. Input material: naive CD4+ T cells from blood. The receptors originated from a man aged 18 to 30 in good health.

Here the CDR3 reads CASSPYRVTGELFF. The DNA for the CDR3 is TGTGCCAGCAGCCCCTACAGGGTTACCGGGGAGCTGTTTTTT. This chain connects TRBV13 to TRBJ2-2; D perhaps matches TRBD1 (6 bases). Germline CDR1 is PRHDT and CDR2 is FYEKMQ (reference sequence). CDR3 size: 14 residues. The V end was cut by 5 bases, the J end by 5 bases, with 12 bases between. Full variable domain (outside the CDR3, taken from reference TRBV13 and TRBJ2-2): AAGVIQSPRHLIKEKRETATLKCYPIPRHDTVYWYQQGPGQDPQFLISFYEKMQSDKGSIPDRFSAQQFSDYHSELNMSSLELGDSALYFCASSPYRVTGELFFGEGSRLTVL.

The rearrangement links TRBV7-8 to TRBJ1-4; perhaps TRBD1 as D (6 bases). The CDR3 totals 16 residues. V lost 5 bases and J 7 bases, leaving 20 bases between the germline ends. Germline V gene sequence: CDR1 SGHVS, CDR2 FQNEAQ. The CDR3 reads CASSLLLAGGGEKLFF. The CDR3 nucleotides are TGTGCCAGCAGCCTCCTATTGGCGGGGGGCGGTGAAAAACTGTTTTTT.

This clone appeared a few times. J is TRBJ1-3 and V is TRBV7-2; tentative D call: TRBD1 (6 bases). The CDR3 has 14 amino acids. V was trimmed by 5 bases and J by 11 bases, leaving 19 bases between them. Germline CDR1 is SGHTA and CDR2 is FQGNSA. The CDR3 reads CASSPVTGQVAIYF. The CDR3 nucleotides are TGTGCCAGCAGCCCAGTAACAGGGCAAGTCGCCATATATTTT.

This chain connects TRBV5-1 to TRBJ2-1; D could derive from TRBD1 or TRBD2 (6 bases each). The germline V and J ends were trimmed by 0 bases and 2 bases, with 9 bases remaining between them. CDR1 is SGHRS and CDR2 is YFSETQ in the germline V gene. This CDR3 comprises 15 residues. DNA of the CDR3: TGCGCCAGCAGCTTGGAGGGGGGACCCTACAATGAGCAGTTCTTC. Translated, it gives CASSLEGGPYNEQFF.